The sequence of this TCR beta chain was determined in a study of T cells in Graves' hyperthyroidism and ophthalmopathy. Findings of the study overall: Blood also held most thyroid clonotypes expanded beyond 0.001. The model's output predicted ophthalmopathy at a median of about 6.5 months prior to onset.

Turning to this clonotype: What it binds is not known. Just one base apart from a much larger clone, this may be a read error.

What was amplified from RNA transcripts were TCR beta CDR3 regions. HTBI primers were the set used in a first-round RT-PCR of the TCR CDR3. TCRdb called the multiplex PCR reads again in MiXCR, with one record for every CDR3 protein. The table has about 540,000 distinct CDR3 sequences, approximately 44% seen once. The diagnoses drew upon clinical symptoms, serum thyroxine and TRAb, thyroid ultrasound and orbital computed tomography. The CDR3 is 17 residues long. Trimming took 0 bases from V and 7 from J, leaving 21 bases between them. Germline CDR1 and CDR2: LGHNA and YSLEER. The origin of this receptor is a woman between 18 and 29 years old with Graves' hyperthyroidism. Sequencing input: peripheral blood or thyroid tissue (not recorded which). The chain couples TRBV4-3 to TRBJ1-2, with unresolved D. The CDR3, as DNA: TGCGCCAGCAGCCAAGACTTAGACCCCGGACGGCGATTTGGCTACACCTTC. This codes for CASSQDLDPGRRFGYTF.